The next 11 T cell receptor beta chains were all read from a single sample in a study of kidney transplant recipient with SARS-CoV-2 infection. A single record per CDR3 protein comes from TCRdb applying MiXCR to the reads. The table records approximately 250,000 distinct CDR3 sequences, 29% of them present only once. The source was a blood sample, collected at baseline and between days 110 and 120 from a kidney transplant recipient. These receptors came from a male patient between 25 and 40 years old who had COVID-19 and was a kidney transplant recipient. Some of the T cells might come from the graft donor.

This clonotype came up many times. CDR3 protein: CASSKSSKAGKTYGYTF. CDR3 sequence (DNA): TGTGCCAGCAGCAAAAGTAGTAAGGCTGGAAAGACCTATGGCTACACCTTC. The chain recombines TRBV11-1 with TRBJ1-2, with D unclear. V lost 5 bases, J lost 4 bases, and 23 bases lay in between. Looked up from germline, CDR1 is SGHAT and CDR2 is FQDESV (reference sequence). The CDR3 loop spans 17 amino acids.

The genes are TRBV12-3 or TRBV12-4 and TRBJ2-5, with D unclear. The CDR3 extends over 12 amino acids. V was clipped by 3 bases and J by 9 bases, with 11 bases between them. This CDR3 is CASSFIGLAQYF. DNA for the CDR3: TGTGCCAGCAGTTTCATAGGGTTGGCCCAGTACTTC.

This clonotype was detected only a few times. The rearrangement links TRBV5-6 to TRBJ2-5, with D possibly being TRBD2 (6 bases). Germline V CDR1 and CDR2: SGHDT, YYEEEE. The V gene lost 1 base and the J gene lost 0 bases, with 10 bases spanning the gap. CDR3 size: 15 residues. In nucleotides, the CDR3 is TGTGCCAGCAGCTTGACGGGGGATAACCAAGAGACCCAGTACTTC. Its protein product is CASSLTGDNQETQYF. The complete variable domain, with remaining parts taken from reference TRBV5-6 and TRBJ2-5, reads DAGVTQSPTHLIKTRGQQVTLRCSPKSGHDTVSWYQQALGQGPQFIFQYYEEEERQRGNFPDRFSGHQFPNYSSELNVNALLLGDSALYLCASSLTGDNQETQYFGPGTRLLVL.

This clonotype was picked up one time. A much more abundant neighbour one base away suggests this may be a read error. The CDR3 coding sequence is TGCGCCAGCAGCGACACAGGGGATGTGGGCGAGCAGTACTTC. It codes for CASSDTGDVGEQYF. V gene TRBV5-1 combines with J gene TRBJ2-7; 7 nucleotides agree with TRBD1. CDR1 SGHRS and CDR2 YFSETQ come from the germline V gene. After removal of 4 bases from V and 6 bases from J, the junction contained 10 bases not matched to a gene. There are 14 residues in the CDR3.

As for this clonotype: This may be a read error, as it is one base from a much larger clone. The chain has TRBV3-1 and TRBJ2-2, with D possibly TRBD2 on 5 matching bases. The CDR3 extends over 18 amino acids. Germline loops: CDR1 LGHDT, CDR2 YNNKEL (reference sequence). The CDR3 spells CASSNADPISGLTGEQFF. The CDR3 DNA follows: TGTGCCAGCAGCAATGCGGATCCCATTTCAGGCTTGACCGGGGAGCAGTTTTTT.

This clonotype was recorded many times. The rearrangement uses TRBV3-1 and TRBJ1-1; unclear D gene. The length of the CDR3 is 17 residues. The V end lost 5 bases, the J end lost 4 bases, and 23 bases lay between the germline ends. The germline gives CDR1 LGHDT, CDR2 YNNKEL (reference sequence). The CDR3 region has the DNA TGTGCCAGCAGCATGAGTTCTCCCATTTCAATTCGCACTGAAGCTTTCTTT. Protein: CASSMSSPISIRTEAFF.

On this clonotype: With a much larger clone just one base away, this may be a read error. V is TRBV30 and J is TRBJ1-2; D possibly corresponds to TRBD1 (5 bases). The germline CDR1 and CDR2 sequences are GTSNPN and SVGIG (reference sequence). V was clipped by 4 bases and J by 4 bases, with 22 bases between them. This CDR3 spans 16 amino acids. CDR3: CAWIGVRYRKTYGYTF. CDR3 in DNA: TGTGCCTGGATAGGGGTGCGTTATAGAAAGACCTATGGCTACACCTTC.

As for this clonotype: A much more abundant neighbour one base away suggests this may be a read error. In nucleotides, the CDR3 is TGTGCCAGCGGTGAAGCGGGGACGGCCGAGCAGTACTTC. Its translation: CASGEAGTAEQYF. V is TRBV2 and J is TRBJ2-7, with TRBD2 identical over 7 bases. The CDR3 extends over 13 amino acids. Germline V lookup: CDR1 SNHLY, CDR2 FYNNEI.

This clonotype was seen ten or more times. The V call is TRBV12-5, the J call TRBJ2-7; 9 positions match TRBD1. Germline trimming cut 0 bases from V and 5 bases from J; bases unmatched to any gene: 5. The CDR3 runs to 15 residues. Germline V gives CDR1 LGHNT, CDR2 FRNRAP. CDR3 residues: CASGLVRDRVDEQYF. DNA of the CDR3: TGTGCTAGTGGTTTGGTACGGGACAGGGTAGACGAGCAGTACTTC.

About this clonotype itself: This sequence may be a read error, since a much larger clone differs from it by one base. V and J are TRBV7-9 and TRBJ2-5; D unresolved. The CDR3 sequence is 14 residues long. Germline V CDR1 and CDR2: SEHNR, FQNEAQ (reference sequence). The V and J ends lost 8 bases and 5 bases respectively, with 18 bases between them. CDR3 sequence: CASGLQTAAETQYF. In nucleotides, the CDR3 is TGTGCCAGCGGCCTACAGACGGCGGCGGAGACCCAGTACTTC.

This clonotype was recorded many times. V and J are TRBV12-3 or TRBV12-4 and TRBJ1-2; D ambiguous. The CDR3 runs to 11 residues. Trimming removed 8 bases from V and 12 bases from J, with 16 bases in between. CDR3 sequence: CASGSKGRHTF. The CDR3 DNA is TGTGCCAGCGGCTCAAAAGGGCGACACACCTTC.